What follows is one TCR beta chain and its context. Antigen: not known. This entry belongs to a study of T cell responses to AZD1222 COVID-19 vaccine. Notes on the study in general: Two doses of AZD1222 preceded a rise in Spike-specific TCR breadth and depth. Spike as a whole was targeted by vaccine-associated CD4 TCRs, dominant at 160-218 and 743-854.

With 3 bases removed from V and 4 bases from J, the gap between germline ends came to 9 bases. The CDR3 sequence is 13 residues long. The germline CDR1 and CDR2 sequences are SNHLY and FYNNEI. Sequencing used immunoSEQ multiplex PCR; TCRdb keeps in-frame clones, though not all of them. Of 150,000 to 200,000 clones listed, about 88% are singletons. The V call is TRBV2, the J call TRBJ1-2; a weak D match, TRBD1 (6 bases). This receptor was obtained from an adult who received the AZD1222 COVID-19 vaccine. This sample comprised peripheral blood, obtained 28 days after the second AZD1222 dose. CDR3 sequence: CASSEGAGYGYTF. CDR3 coding DNA: TGTGCCAGCAGTGAGGGGGCCGGCTATGGCTACACCTTC.